This TCR beta chain was profiled in a study of blood T cell repertoires in COVID-19. As for the study in general: COVID-19 samples, acute and convalescent, were from the United States, Italy and Spain. T cells, B-cell-depleted T cells, or PBMCs provided the cDNA or gDNA that served as material.

Losses at the gene ends were 8 bases for V and 0 bases for J; bases not matched to a gene: 5. The CDR3 has 16 residues. The germline V gene has CDR1 SGHRS and CDR2 YFSETQ. In the authors' methods: The authors estimated nucleated cell counts from reference gene primer amplification. Sequenced by immunoSEQ multiplex PCR; TCRdb stores in-frame clones only, minus some. V and J calls and clone size follow that table, whereas D and trimming were derived from the DNA. The sample shows a few hundred thousand clones, 80% to 85% of them seen only once. This receptor was taken from a woman aged 55-70 years who had recovered from COVID-19. Sequences were obtained from peripheral blood. V is TRBV5-1 and J is TRBJ2-6; the match to TRBD2 covers 10 bases. This CDR3 is CASGLAGDSGANVLTF. CDR3 bases: TGCGCCAGTGGGCTAGCGGGGGACTCTGGGGCCAACGTCCTGACTTTC.